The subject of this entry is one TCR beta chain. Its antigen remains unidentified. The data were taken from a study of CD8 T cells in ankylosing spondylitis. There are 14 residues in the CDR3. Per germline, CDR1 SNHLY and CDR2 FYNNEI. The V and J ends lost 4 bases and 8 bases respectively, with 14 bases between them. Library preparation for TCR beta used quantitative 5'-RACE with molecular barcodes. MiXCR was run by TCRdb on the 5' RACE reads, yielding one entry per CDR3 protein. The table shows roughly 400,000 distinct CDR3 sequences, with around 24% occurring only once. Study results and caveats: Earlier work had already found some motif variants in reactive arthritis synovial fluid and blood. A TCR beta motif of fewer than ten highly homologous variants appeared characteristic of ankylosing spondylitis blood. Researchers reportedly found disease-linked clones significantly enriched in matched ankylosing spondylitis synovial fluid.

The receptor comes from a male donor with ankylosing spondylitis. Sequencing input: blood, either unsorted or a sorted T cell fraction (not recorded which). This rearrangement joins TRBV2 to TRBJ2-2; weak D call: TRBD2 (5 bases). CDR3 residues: CASSAARRGGELFF. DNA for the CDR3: TGTGCCAGCAGTGCGGCAAGAAGAGGGGGGGAGCTGTTTTTT.